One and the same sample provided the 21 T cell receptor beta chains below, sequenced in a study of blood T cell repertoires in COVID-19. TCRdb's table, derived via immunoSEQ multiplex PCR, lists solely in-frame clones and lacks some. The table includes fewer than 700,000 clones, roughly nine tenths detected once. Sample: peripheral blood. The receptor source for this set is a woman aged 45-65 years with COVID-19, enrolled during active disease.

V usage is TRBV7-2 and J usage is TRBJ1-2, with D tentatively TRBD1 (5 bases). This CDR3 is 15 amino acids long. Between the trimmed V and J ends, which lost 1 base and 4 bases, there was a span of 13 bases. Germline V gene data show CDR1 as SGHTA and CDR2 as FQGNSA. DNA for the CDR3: TGTGCCAGCAGCTTAGGATGGTCTGGGGCCTATGGCTACACCTTC. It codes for CASSLGWSGAYGYTF.

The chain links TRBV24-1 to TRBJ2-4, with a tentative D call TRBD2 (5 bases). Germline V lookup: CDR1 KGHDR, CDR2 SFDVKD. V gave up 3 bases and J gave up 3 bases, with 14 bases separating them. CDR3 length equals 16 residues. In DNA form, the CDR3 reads TGTGCCACCAGTGATCCGAAGGTGGGGAGCAAAAACATTCAGTACTTC. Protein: CATSDPKVGSKNIQYF.

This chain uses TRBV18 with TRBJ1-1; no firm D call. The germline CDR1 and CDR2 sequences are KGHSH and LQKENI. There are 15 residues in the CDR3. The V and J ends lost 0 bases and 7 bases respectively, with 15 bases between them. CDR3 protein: CASSPPRVSAIEAFF. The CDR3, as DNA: TGTGCCAGCTCACCACCTCGAGTATCTGCGATTGAAGCTTTCTTT.

CDR3 nucleotides: TGCGCCAGCAGCTTGGTACGGCGGGGGAGCACAGATACGCAGTATTTT. Translated: CASSLVRRGSTDTQYF. The V gene is TRBV5-1, the J gene TRBJ2-3; 7 positions agree with TRBD2. This CDR3 has 16 amino acids. CDR1 SGHRS and CDR2 YFSETQ come from the germline V gene. Trimming at V came to 0 bases and at J to 0 bases, leaving 4 bases not matched to a gene.

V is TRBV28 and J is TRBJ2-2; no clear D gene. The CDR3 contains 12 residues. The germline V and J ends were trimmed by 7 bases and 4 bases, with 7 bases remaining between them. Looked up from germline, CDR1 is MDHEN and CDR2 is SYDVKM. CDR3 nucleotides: TGTGCCAGCACTTTCGTCACCGGGGAGCTGTTTTTT. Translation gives CASTFVTGELFF.

This CDR3 reads CASSSPGTGAAAFF. The CDR3 bases are TGTGCCAGCAGTTCCCCCGGGACAGGGGCTGCGGCTTTCTTT. The V call is TRBV27, the J call TRBJ1-1, with 10 bases aligning to TRBD1. CDR3 length equals 14 residues. J was trimmed by 11 bases and V by 4 bases; bases with no gene match: 10. CDR1 and CDR2 (germline): MNHEY, SMNVEV (reference sequence).

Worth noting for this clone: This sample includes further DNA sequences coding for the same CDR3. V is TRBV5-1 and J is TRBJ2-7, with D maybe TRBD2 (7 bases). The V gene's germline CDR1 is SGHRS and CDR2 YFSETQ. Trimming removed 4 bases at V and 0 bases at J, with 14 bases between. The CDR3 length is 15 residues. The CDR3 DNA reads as TGCGCCAGCAGCCTCTCGGGGGGCAGCTCCTACGAGCAGTACTTC. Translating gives CASSLSGGSSYEQYF. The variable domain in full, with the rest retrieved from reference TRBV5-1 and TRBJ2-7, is KAGVTQTPRYLIKTRGQQVTLSCSPISGHRSVSWYQQTPGQGLQFLFEYFSETQRNKGNFPGRFSGRQFSNSRSEMNVSTLELGDSALYLCASSLSGGSSYEQYFGPGTRLTVT.

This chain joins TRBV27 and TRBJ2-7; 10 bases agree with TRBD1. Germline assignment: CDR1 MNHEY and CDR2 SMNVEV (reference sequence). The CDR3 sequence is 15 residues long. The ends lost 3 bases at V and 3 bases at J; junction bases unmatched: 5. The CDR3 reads CASSFAGQGFYEQYF. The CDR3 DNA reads TGTGCCAGCAGTTTTGCGGGACAGGGGTTCTACGAGCAGTACTTC.

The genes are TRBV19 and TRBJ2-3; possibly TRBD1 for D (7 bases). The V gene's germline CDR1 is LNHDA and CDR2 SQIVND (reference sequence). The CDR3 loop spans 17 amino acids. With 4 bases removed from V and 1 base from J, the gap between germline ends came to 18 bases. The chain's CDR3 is CASSKGPTGTGTDTQYF. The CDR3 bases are TGTGCCAGTAGTAAGGGACCGACAGGGACTGGCACAGATACGCAGTATTTT.

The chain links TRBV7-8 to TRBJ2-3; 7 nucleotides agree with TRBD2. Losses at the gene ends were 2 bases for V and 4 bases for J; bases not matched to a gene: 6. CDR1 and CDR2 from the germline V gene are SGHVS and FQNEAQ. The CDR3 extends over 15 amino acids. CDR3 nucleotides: TGTGCCAGCAGCTTATCCGGGGGGTATGCAGATACGCAGTATTTT. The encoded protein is CASSLSGGYADTQYF.

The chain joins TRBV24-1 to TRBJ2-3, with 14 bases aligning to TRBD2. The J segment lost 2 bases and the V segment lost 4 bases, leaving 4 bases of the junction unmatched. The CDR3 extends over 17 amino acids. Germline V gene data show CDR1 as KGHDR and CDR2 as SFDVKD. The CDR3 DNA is TGTGCCACCAGTGAATGGACTAGCGGGGGGTCCACAGATACGCAGTATTTT. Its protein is CATSEWTSGGSTDTQYF.

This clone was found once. The CDR3 sequence: CASSLAPGSEAFF. The CDR3 DNA reads TGTGCCAGCAGTCTAGCCCCCGGGTCCGAAGCTTTCTTT. The rearrangement uses TRBV6-6 and TRBJ1-1; D call uncertain. The V gene's germline CDR1 is MNHNY and CDR2 SVGAGI (reference sequence). V was pared by 5 bases and J by 8 bases, with 15 bases between. This CDR3 has 13 residues.

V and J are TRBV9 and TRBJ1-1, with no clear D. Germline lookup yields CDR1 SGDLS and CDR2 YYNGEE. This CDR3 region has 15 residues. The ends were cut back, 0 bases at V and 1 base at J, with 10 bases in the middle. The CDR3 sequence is CASSVESMANTEAFF. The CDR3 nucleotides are TGTGCCAGCAGCGTAGAATCGATGGCGAACACTGAAGCTTTCTTT.

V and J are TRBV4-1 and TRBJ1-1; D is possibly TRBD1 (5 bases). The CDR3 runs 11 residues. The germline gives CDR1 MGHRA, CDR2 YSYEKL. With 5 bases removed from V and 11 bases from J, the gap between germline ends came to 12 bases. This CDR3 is CASSGGDGAFF. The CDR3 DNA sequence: TGCGCCAGCAGCGGAGGGGACGGGGCTTTCTTT.

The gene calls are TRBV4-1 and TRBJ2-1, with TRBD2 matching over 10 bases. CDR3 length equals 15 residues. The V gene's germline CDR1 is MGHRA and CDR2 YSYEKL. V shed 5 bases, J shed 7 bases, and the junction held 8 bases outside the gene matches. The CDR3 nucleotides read TGCGCCAGCAGCTCGGAACTAGCGGGGAGAAATGAGCAGTTCTTC. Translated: CASSSELAGRNEQFF.

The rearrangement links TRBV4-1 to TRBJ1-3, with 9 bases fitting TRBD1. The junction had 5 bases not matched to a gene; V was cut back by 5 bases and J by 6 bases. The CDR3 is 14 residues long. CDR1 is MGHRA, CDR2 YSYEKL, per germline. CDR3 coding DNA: TGCGCCAGCAGCTCGGGACAGGGAATAAACACCATATATTTT. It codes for CASSSGQGINTIYF.

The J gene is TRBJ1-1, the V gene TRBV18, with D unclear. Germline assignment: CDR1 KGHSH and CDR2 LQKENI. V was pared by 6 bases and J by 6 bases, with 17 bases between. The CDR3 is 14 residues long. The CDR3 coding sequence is TGTGCCAGCTCCCACATCACTACCGGGGCTGAAGCTTTCTTT. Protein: CASSHITTGAEAFF.

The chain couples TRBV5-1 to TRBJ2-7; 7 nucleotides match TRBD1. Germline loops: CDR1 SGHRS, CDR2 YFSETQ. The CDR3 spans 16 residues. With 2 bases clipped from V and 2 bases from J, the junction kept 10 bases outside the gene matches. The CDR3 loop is CASSFSGGTNTYEQYF. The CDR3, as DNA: TGCGCCAGCAGCTTCTCAGGGGGTACAAATACCTACGAGCAGTACTTC.

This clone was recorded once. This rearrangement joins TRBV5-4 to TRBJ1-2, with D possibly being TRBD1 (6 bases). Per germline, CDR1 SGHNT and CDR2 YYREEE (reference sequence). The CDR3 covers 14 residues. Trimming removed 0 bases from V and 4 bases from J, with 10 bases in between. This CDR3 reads CASSLGQGSYGYTF. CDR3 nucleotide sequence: TGTGCCAGCAGCTTGGGGCAGGGGAGCTATGGCTACACCTTC.

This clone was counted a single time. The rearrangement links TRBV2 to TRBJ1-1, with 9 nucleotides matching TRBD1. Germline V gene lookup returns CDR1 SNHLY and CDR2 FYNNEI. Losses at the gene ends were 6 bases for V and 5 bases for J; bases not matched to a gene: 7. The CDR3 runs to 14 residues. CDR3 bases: TGTGCCAGCAGCGACACAGGGGGCAGGACTGAAGCTTTCTTT. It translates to CASSDTGGRTEAFF. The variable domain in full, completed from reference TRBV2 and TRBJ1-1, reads EPEVTQTPSHQVTQMGQEVILRCVPISNHLYFYWYRQILGQKVEFLVSFYNNEISEKSEIFDDQFSVERPDGSNFTLKIRSTKLEDSAMYFCASSDTGGRTEAFFGQGTRLTVV.

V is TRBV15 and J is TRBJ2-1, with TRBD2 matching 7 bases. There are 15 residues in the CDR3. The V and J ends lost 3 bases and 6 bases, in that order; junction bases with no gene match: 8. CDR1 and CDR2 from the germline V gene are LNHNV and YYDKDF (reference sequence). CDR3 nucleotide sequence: TGTGCCACCAGCAGGTCTAGCGGACTTGGCAATGAGCAGTTCTTC. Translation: CATSRSSGLGNEQFF.